The rows below give T cell receptor beta chains drawn from one sample of a study of CD8+ T cells in alopecia areata. Produced via immunoSEQ multiplex PCR; TCRdb's table is partial and in-frame only. The sample shows more than 110,000 clones, 65% to 90% of them seen only once. This material consisted of CD8+ T cells sorted from blood, taken at week 4, from a patient treated with tofacitinib. The receptor source for this set is a human donor with alopecia areata. Both conserved end residues are part of each CDR3. Each record gives: clone size, V gene, D gene, CDR3 protein. The D gene is left open where the match is weak. Rows may omit the clone size; those that give it use once, few, many or a size class.

size: -
V: TRBV7-8
D: TRBD1
CDR3: CASSLTPIGQGPGSLHF

size: few
V: TRBV28
D: -
CDR3: CASSFPTGGIQLNQPQHF

size: once
V: TRBV11-2
D: -
CDR3: CASSLGGASTDTQYF

size: few
V: TRBV13
D: -
CDR3: CASSPADHTDTQYF

size: -
V: TRBV5-1
D: TRBD1
CDR3: CASSHYPGTGAPVNTF

size: -
V: TRBV2
D: TRBD1
CDR3: CASSGQGLTEAFF

size: -
V: TRBV29-1
D: TRBD1
CDR3: CSVTAQGTGELFF

size: few
V: TRBV28
D: -
CDR3: CASSFFQYEQYF

size: -
V: TRBV15
D: TRBD2
CDR3: CATSSGLAGVQETQYF

size: -
V: TRBV29-1
D: TRBD2
CDR3: CSVEGEGSEQYF

size: -
V: TRBV13
D: TRBD2
CDR3: CASSLVSGGGTDTQYF

size: -
V: TRBV7-7
D: TRBD2
CDR3: CASSPSGGSYNEQFF

size: -
V: TRBV29-1
D: TRBD1
CDR3: CSAVTGRYGYTF

size: -
V: TRBV4-1
D: -
CDR3: CASSQGWAGGDEQYF

size: -
V: TRBV29-1
D: -
CDR3: CSVEQGSTGELFF

size: -
V: TRBV29-1
D: TRBD1
CDR3: CSAGQGAGELFF

size: once
V: TRBV5-4
D: TRBD1
CDR3: CASSPGTGGYEQYF

size: -
V: TRBV7-2
D: TRBD1
CDR3: CASSFRPQGDVTF

size: -
V: TRBV5-6
D: TRBD1
CDR3: CASSTAGQGGYEQYF

size: -
V: TRBV2
D: TRBD2
CDR3: CASRDGTSERVNIQYF

size: -
V: TRBV4-1
D: -
CDR3: CASSQARRDEQYF

size: -
V: TRBV19
D: -
CDR3: CASSPSGGSAQHF

size: -
V: TRBV4-1
D: TRBD1
CDR3: CASSQVLDRDYEQYF

size: -
V: TRBV6-5
D: -
CDR3: CASSAGRRVYEQYF

size: -
V: TRBV5-5
D: -
CDR3: CASSSRTNYNEQFF

size: -
V: TRBV18
D: -
CDR3: CASSPTEVPYNSPLHF

size: few
V: TRBV25-1
D: -
CDR3: CASSPGLGKLFF

size: once
V: TRBV6-5
D: -
CDR3: CASTPSPGGTEAFF

size: -
V: TRBV7-9
D: -
CDR3: CASSLGSSGANVLTF

size: -
V: TRBV29-1
D: -
CDR3: CSVPGEYEQYF

size: -
V: TRBV27
D: -
CDR3: CASSSPGEGTDTQYF

size: -
V: TRBV4-3
D: -
CDR3: CASSQEILHVPTTYEQYF

size: -
V: TRBV13
D: TRBD1
CDR3: CASSTMDRGNTGELFF

size: few
V: TRBV5-1
D: -
CDR3: CASRPRTTGHSGNTIYF

size: -
V: TRBV5-1
D: TRBD1
CDR3: CASSLALGQVNYGYTF

size: -
V: TRBV5-6
D: -
CDR3: CASSLGGMTYEQYF

size: -
V: TRBV30
D: TRBD1
CDR3: CAWSLGQGTGNTIYF

size: -
V: TRBV15
D: -
CDR3: CATSGTTNTEAFF

size: -
V: TRBV7-2
D: -
CDR3: CASSPVGGPSEQYF

size: -
V: TRBV6-5
D: -
CDR3: CASSYRGGHQETQYF

size: once
V: TRBV28
D: TRBD1
CDR3: CASSLGDRGYEQYF

size: -
V: TRBV10-3
D: -
CDR3: CAISESSSQETQYF

size: -
V: TRBV7-2
D: -
CDR3: CASSSSRAGSGANVLTF

size: -
V: TRBV6-5
D: -
CDR3: CASSSSGLSYEQYF

size: few
V: TRBV4-3
D: TRBD1
CDR3: CASSRTGAEAFF

size: -
V: TRBV2
D: TRBD1
CDR3: CASSERTGGYEQYF

size: -
V: TRBV7-9
D: -
CDR3: CASSFRQTYGYTF